This TCR beta chain is drawn from a study of shared clonotypes between healthy human individuals. Whole-study results and caveats: Non-shared clonotypes had lower generation probabilities than those shared by all four donors.

V trimming: 4 bases; J trimming: 3 bases; junction bases outside the gene matches: 5. There are 16 residues in the CDR3. Germline lookup yields CDR1 SGHTA and CDR2 FQGNSA. The assay ran at deep level. Libraries were prepared by immunoSEQ multiplex PCR; TCRdb keeps only in-frame clonotypes and omits some of them. The sample lists about 2.4 million clones; around nine tenths were seen once. Of note for this clone: Its matching antigen is unknown. Within the sample, other DNA sequences also encode this same CDR3.

The specimen was naive CD4+ T cells sorted from blood. Documented subset: CD45RA+ positively selected. The V gene is TRBV7-2, the J gene TRBJ2-3; TRBD2 matches 12 bases. The sequence came from a man younger than 30 in good health. CDR3 bases: TGTGCCAGCAGCTCTCGGACTAGCGGGACGACAGATACGCAGTATTTT. Protein product: CASSSRTSGTTDTQYF.